This TCR beta chain was observed in a study of blood T cell repertoires in COVID-19. About the research overall: Spain, Italy and the United States supplied samples that represented acute and convalescent COVID-19.

The CDR3 sequence is 18 residues long. The germline CDR1 and CDR2 sequences are SGHAT and FQNNGV. The V gene end was trimmed by 2 bases and the J gene end by 9 bases; junction bases not matched to a gene: 14. Some clones are missing from TCRdb's copy, which holds only in-frame ones; the method was immunoSEQ multiplex PCR. Counted here are about 300,000 clones, more than 85% occurring once; the ten biggest clones make up 1.3%. The sequence was collected from a man between 65 and 79 years old with acute or convalescent COVID-19. Sequencing input: peripheral blood. This sequence joins TRBV11-2 and TRBJ2-1; 12 bases are shared with TRBD2. CDR3 nucleotides: TGTGCCAGCAGCTTAAACTTTGCTAGCGGGAGGGCAAACGGTGAGCAGTTCTTC. Its protein is CASSLNFASGRANGEQFF.